This T cell receptor (beta chain) was sequenced during a study of T-cell memory formation after mild COVID-19. Study information: Largely donor-specific sequence clusters came from two donors.

Each CDR3 protein is one row after TCRdb ran MiXCR on the 5' RACE reads. Counted here are under 200,000 distinct CDR3 sequences, over 10% occurring once; the ten biggest clones make up approximately 3.5%. This CDR3 region has 14 residues. V dropped 6 bases and J dropped 6; count of bases not matched to a gene: 5. This clonotype was counted at least ten times. The sequencing sample was made of PBMCs or a T cell subset sorted from them (not recorded which). V gene TRBV12-3 or TRBV12-4 combines with J gene TRBJ2-3; TRBD2 matches at 11 bases. This TCR was recovered from a man between 18 and 35 years old who had mild COVID-19 (a few samples of this study predate the infection). Cell type and time point are not known. In DNA form, the CDR3 reads TGTGCCAGCAGCCCGGGGACTAGCGGCGATACGCAGTATTTT. It codes for CASSPGTSGDTQYF.